The rows below give T cell receptor beta chains drawn from one sample of a study of response to subunit inactivated influenza vaccine. TCRdb fed the RT-PCR reads into MiXCR, producing one record per CDR3 protein. The sample has around 570,000 distinct CDR3 sequences; about 7.6% are singletons. The material was PBMCs from blood, obtained approximately 25 months after vaccination. The receptors stem from a man aged 50-75 years who received an inactivated influenza vaccine. CDR3s include the opening cysteine and the closing phenylalanine or tryptophan. A D gene is named only where the DNA matches it firmly. Only some rows state a clone size, as once, few, many or a class for expanded clones.

>TRBV12-3/TRBV12-4|-|14|TRBD2|TRBJ2-7
CASSPGLAGVEQYF
TGTGCCAGCAGTCCGGGACTAGCGGGAGTCGAGCAGTACTTC
>TRBV20-1|few|17|TRBD1|TRBJ1-6
CSARDGRGITYNSPLHF
TGCAGTGCTAGAGATGGCAGGGGGATAACCTATAATTCACCCCTCCACTTT
>TRBV20-1|few|14|-|TRBJ2-7
CSARDNGTPYEQYF
TGCAGTGCTAGAGATAATGGGACCCCCTACGAGCAGTACTTC
>TRBV20-1|-|13|-|TRBJ2-3
CSARTRNLDTQYF
TGCAGTGCTAGAACTAGAAACTTAGATACGCAGTATTTT
>TRBV11-2|-|19|-|TRBJ1-6
CASSSRRGAMSSYNSPLHF
TGTGCCAGCAGCTCTCGACGGGGCGCGATGAGCTCCTATAATTCACCCCTCCACTTT
>TRBV7-2|many|15|-|TRBJ1-6
CASSSMTGRESPLHF
TGTGCCAGCAGCTCCATGACAGGCCGGGAATCACCCCTCCACTTT
>TRBV5-5|many|14|-|TRBJ1-2
CASSVGEVHYGYTF
TGTGCCAGCAGCGTGGGGGAAGTACACTATGGCTACACCTTC
>TRBV29-1|many|17|TRBD2|TRBJ2-2
CSAEETSGRDNTGELFF
TGCAGCGCTGAAGAGACTAGCGGGAGGGACAACACCGGGGAGCTGTTTTTT
>TRBV12-3/TRBV12-4|many|12|TRBD1|TRBJ1-1
CASRRDRSEAFF
TGTGCCAGCAGACGGGACAGATCTGAAGCTTTCTTT
>TRBV12-3/TRBV12-4|-|18|-|TRBJ2-6
CASEKSHGGDSGANVLTF
TGTGCCAGCGAAAAATCTCATGGAGGGGACTCTGGGGCCAACGTCCTGACTTTC
>TRBV28|many|17|-|TRBJ2-6
CASSPKIGGRPFNVLTF
TGTGCCAGCAGCCCCAAAATTGGGGGACGGCCTTTCAACGTCCTGACTTTC
>TRBV10-3|many|13|TRBD1|TRBJ2-7
CATNRDRGYEQYF
TGTGCCACTAATCGGGACAGGGGTTACGAGCAGTACTTC
>TRBV10-1|-|20|TRBD2|TRBJ2-1
CASSESPPSGGGSSYNEQFF
TGCGCCAGCAGTGAGTCGCCGCCTAGCGGGGGGGGGAGCTCCTACAATGAGCAGTTCTTC
>TRBV7-9|many|13|-|TRBJ2-7
CASSPTGLYEQYF
TGTGCCAGCAGCCCTACTGGGCTATACGAGCAGTACTTC
>TRBV7-2|many|17|TRBD1|TRBJ2-6
CASSERQGRSGANVLTF
TGTGCCAGCAGCGAAAGACAGGGGCGCTCTGGGGCCAACGTCCTGACTTTC
>TRBV29-1|many|10|-|TRBJ2-1
CSVGGDEQFF
TGCAGCGTTGGAGGAGATGAGCAGTTCTTC
>TRBV6-2/TRBV6-3|-|15|-|TRBJ2-3
CASSAYRALFETQYF
TGTGCCAGCAGTGCTTACAGGGCGCTGTTCGAGACGCAGTATTTT
>TRBV7-9|-|14|-|TRBJ2-5
CASSLMGNRETQYF
TGTGCCAGCAGCTTAATGGGGAATCGGGAGACCCAGTACTTC
>TRBV9|-|14|TRBD1|TRBJ1-1
CASSAGQGGTEAFF
TGTGCCAGCAGCGCAGGACAGGGGGGGACTGAAGCTTTCTTT
>TRBV11-1|many|15|-|TRBJ2-7
CASSLVVDTYYEQYF
TGTGCCAGCAGCTTAGTGGTTGACACCTATTACGAGCAGTACTTC